Shown below are 32 T cell receptor beta chains from a single sample sequenced in a study of T cells in Graves' hyperthyroidism and ophthalmopathy. RNA transcripts were the template for amplifying TCR beta CDR3 regions. The primer set for the first-round RT-PCR of the TCR CDR3 was HTBI. TCRdb reprocessed the multiplex PCR reads via MiXCR and lists one record per CDR3 protein. The table shows 800,000 or so distinct CDR3 sequences, with 38% occurring only once. The sequencing sample was made of blood. The receptors were sampled from a man between 18 and 35 years old with Graves' hyperthyroidism.

The rearrangement joins TRBV12-3 or TRBV12-4 to TRBJ1-6; maybe TRBD1 (5 bases). The CDR3 has 17 residues. V was cut by 1 base and J by 7 bases, with 17 bases left in between. DNA of the CDR3: TGTGCCAGCAGTTTAGTCCTAGGGGTGCGGTGGAATTCACCCCTCCACTTT. As protein: CASSLVLGVRWNSPLHF.

This clonotype was seen many times. This chain links TRBV2 with TRBJ1-1; no clear D gene. Trimming stripped 6 bases from V and 6 bases from J, with 14 bases between. The CDR3 is 13 amino acids. CDR1 SNHLY and CDR2 FYNNEI come from the germline V gene. CDR3 region: CASSGGGSPEAFF. The DNA for the CDR3 is TGTGCCAGCAGCGGAGGAGGGTCTCCTGAAGCTTTCTTT.

This rearrangement joins TRBV7-9 to TRBJ2-5; perhaps TRBD1 as D (6 bases). CDR3 length: 17 residues. The germline V gene encodes CDR1 SEHNR and CDR2 FQNEAQ (reference sequence). V was clipped by 4 bases and J by 1 base, with 19 bases between them. In DNA, the CDR3 is TGTGCCAGCAGCTGGGGGTGGGGGCGATCCACCCAAGAGACCCAGTACTTC. As protein: CASSWGWGRSTQETQYF.

The chain recombines TRBV2 with TRBJ1-1; tentatively, D is TRBD1 (6 bases). Trimming took 3 bases from V and 1 from J, leaving 12 bases between them. This CDR3 is 15 amino acids long. Per the germline V gene, CDR1 is SNHLY and CDR2 is FYNNEI. The CDR3 protein is CASSDTGKGNTEAFF. The CDR3 DNA sequence: TGTGCCAGCAGTGATACAGGGAAGGGGAACACTGAAGCTTTCTTT.

This clonotype was recorded at least ten times. The rearrangement joins TRBV7-9 to TRBJ1-4; D is possibly TRBD1 (5 bases). The V gene lost 7 bases and the J gene lost 8 bases, with 17 bases spanning the gap. The CDR3 runs 14 residues. The germline CDR1 and CDR2 sequences are SEHNR and FQNEAQ (reference sequence). CDR3 amino acids: CASTLLGGKEKLFF. CDR3 coding DNA: TGTGCCAGCACCCTTTTGGGGGGAAAGGAAAAACTGTTTTTT.

This clonotype came up a few times. This rearrangement joins TRBV12-5 to TRBJ1-3; D unresolved. The CDR3 spans 14 residues. The germline V and J ends were trimmed by 4 bases and 0 bases, with 7 bases remaining between them. The germline V gene has CDR1 LGHNT and CDR2 FRNRAP. CDR3 protein: CASGSLSSGNTIYF. CDR3 nucleotides: TGTGCTAGTGGTTCCCTCAGCTCTGGAAACACCATATATTTT.

The V and J genes are TRBV11-2 and TRBJ1-1; D call uncertain. Germline loops: CDR1 SGHAT, CDR2 FQNNGV. The CDR3 is 14 amino acids. V lost 4 bases, J lost 2 bases, and 11 bases lay in between. The CDR3 sequence: CASSWVRRNTEAFF. In DNA, the CDR3 is TGTGCCAGCAGCTGGGTTAGGCGAAACACTGAAGCTTTCTTT. The full variable domain, its missing parts supplied by reference TRBV11-2 and TRBJ1-1, is EAGVAQSPRYKIIEKRQSVAFWCNPISGHATLYWYQQILGQGPKLLIQFQNNGVVDDSQLPKDRFSAERLKGVDSTLKIQPAKLEDSAVYLCASSWVRRNTEAFFGQGTRLTVV.

This clonotype was recorded at least ten times. The chain carries TRBV29-1 and TRBJ1-2; D perhaps matches TRBD1 (5 bases). The CDR3 sequence is 12 residues long. The germline V and J ends were trimmed by 0 bases and 7 bases, with 9 bases remaining between them. The germline V gene encodes CDR1 SQVTM and CDR2 ANQGSEA. This CDR3 is CSVEDPGGGYTF. CDR3 nucleotides: TGCAGCGTTGAAGATCCGGGGGGTGGCTACACCTTC.

The sample holds a few counts of this clonotype. V gene TRBV2 combines with J gene TRBJ2-2, with TRBD2 matching over 12 bases. Germline trimming cut 0 bases from V and 0 bases from J; bases unmatched to any gene: 5. This CDR3 has 19 amino acids. CDR1 is SNHLY, CDR2 FYNNEI, per germline. The CDR3 nucleotides are TGTGCCAGCAGTGAAGCGCGGGGGACTAGCGGGTCGAACACCGGGGAGCTGTTTTTT. Translated, it gives CASSEARGTSGSNTGELFF.

This clonotype was counted between two and nine times. The chain joins TRBV6-5 to TRBJ1-2; no clear D. Germline CDR1 is MNHEY and CDR2 is SVGAGI. Trimming took off 0 bases at V and 4 bases at J, with 9 bases between the two ends. CDR3 size: 14 residues. The CDR3 region has the DNA TGTGCCAGCAGTTACTCGGGCGGAATCTATGGCTACACCTTC. This translates into CASSYSGGIYGYTF.

The CDR3 here is CASSSPRGANTGELFF. CDR3 in DNA: TGTGCCAGCAGCTCCCCAAGGGGGGCGAACACCGGGGAGCTGTTTTTT. The chain recombines TRBV5-4 with TRBJ2-2; D possibly matches TRBD1 or TRBD2 (6 bases each). V lost 3 bases to trimming and J lost 0 bases, with 12 bases between them. The germline V gene encodes CDR1 SGHNT and CDR2 YYREEE (reference sequence). The CDR3 length is 16 residues. The complete variable domain, with remaining parts taken from reference TRBV5-4 and TRBJ2-2, reads ETGVTQSPTHLIKTRGQQVTLRCSSQSGHNTVSWYQQALGQGPQFIFQYYREEENGRGNFPPRFSGLQFPNYSSELNVNALELDDSALYLCASSSPRGANTGELFFGEGSRLTVL.

This clonotype appeared many times. The junction departs from the called germline gene at one end, perhaps through a read error. The chain has TRBV7-2 and TRBJ2-6, with D unclear. This CDR3 contains 15 residues. CDR1 is SGHTA, CDR2 FQGNSA, per germline. The CDR3 region has the DNA TGTGCCAGTAGCTTAGTCGATAGTGGGGCCAACGTCCTGACTTTC. This encodes CASSLVDSGANVLTF.

The CDR3, as DNA: TGTGCCACCGGGACAGGCTCACCCCTCCACTTT. Translation: CATGTGSPLHF. The chain combines TRBV10-3 with TRBJ1-6, with TRBD1 identical over 8 bases. The germline gives CDR1 ENHRY, CDR2 SYGVKD. CDR3 size: 11 residues. After removal of 10 bases from V and 10 bases from J, the junction contained 3 bases not matched to a gene.

The chain carries TRBV7-2 and TRBJ2-5; 13 positions agree with TRBD2. The germline gives CDR1 SGHTA, CDR2 FQGNSA. The V and J ends lost 6 bases and 9 bases, in that order; junction bases with no gene match: 7. This CDR3 is built from 14 residues. The CDR3 nucleotides are TGTGCCAGCAGTCTCACTAGCGGGAGGGCCTCCCAGTACTTC. It translates to CASSLTSGRASQYF.

The chain combines TRBV25-1 with TRBJ1-6; tentatively, D is TRBD1 (6 bases). V lost 8 bases, J lost 9 bases, and 17 bases lay in between. This CDR3 is 14 amino acids long. CDR1 MGHDK and CDR2 SYGVNS come from the germline V gene. As DNA, the CDR3 is TGTGCCAGCGCCCGGCCAGGGGCTGGTTCACCCCTCCACTTT. It is translated as CASARPGAGSPLHF.

With respect to this clonotype: A single base separates this from a much larger clone, so it may be a read error. This chain joins TRBV2 and TRBJ2-7, with D hard to call. The ends were cut back, 8 bases at V and 9 bases at J, with 17 bases in the middle. From germline, CDR1 is SNHLY and CDR2 FYNNEI. This CDR3 has 12 residues. CDR3 loop: CASHIDKGGQYF. In nucleotides, the CDR3 is TGTGCCAGCCATATAGATAAGGGCGGGCAGTACTTC.

This clonotype came up many times. Germline is not matched at one junction end, which may reflect a read error. The chain has TRBV7-9 and TRBJ1-2; 8 nucleotides line up with TRBD1. This CDR3 is built from 15 residues. Germline CDR1 is SEHNR and CDR2 is FQNEAQ (reference sequence). DNA for the CDR3: TGTGCCAGCAGCCTAGCAGACAGGGGCGACTATGGCTACACCTTC. Its translation: CASSLADRGDYGYTF.

The CDR3 protein is CASSFRPESEKLFF. DNA for the CDR3: TGTGCCAGCAGCTTTCGACCCGAGAGTGAAAAACTGTTTTTT. V and J are TRBV5-6 and TRBJ1-4; D not resolved. V shed 2 bases and J shed 7 bases, with 12 bases lying between them. CDR1 is SGHDT, CDR2 YYEEEE, per germline. This CDR3 has 14 residues.

The V gene is TRBV7-8, the J gene TRBJ1-2; the D is unclear. The CDR3 contains 15 residues. Trimming took 1 base from V and 4 from J, leaving 13 bases between them. Germline-derived CDR1 and CDR2 are SGHVS and FQNEAQ. CDR3 loop: CASSLVVTGAYGYTF. CDR3 in DNA: TGTGCCAGCAGCTTAGTGGTGACGGGAGCCTATGGCTACACCTTC.

This clonotype was counted between two and nine times. The J gene is TRBJ2-2, the V gene TRBV2; tentatively, D is TRBD1 (6 bases). Trimming left V 6 bases short and J 5 bases short, with 16 bases between. Germline V CDR1 and CDR2: SNHLY, FYNNEI. The CDR3 loop spans 15 amino acids. CDR3 in DNA: TGTGCCAGCAGGGACGGACAGCCGGGAACCGGGGAGCTGTTTTTT. Translation gives CASRDGQPGTGELFF.

This clonotype showed up many times. The genes are TRBV20-1 and TRBJ2-7; TRBD1 might be the D (5 bases). This CDR3 region has 14 residues. Looked up from germline, CDR1 is DFQATT and CDR2 is SNEGSKA (reference sequence). Trimming took 3 bases from V and 0 from J, leaving 12 bases between them. CDR3 residues: CSASSARDSYEQYF. As DNA, the CDR3 is TGCAGTGCTAGTTCGGCCAGGGACTCCTACGAGCAGTACTTC.

This clonotype was observed many times. V gene TRBV9 combines with J gene TRBJ2-2; D gene ambiguous. This CDR3 is built from 13 residues. Trimming pared 0 bases from V and 6 bases from J, leaving 6 bases between. Germline loops: CDR1 SGDLS, CDR2 YYNGEE. This chain's CDR3 is CASSVVNSGELFF. As DNA, the CDR3 is TGTGCCAGCAGCGTAGTCAACTCCGGGGAGCTGTTTTTT.

The chain couples TRBV29-1 to TRBJ1-1; D gene ambiguous. Germline CDR1 reads SQVTM; CDR2 reads ANQGSEA. CDR3 length: 12 amino acids. V was cut by 2 bases and J by 6 bases, with 10 bases left in between. CDR3 sequence (DNA): TGCAGCGTTGAATACGGAGGCCCTGAAGCTTTCTTT. Amino acids: CSVEYGGPEAFF.

This clonotype has a handful of counts. The genes are TRBV20-1 and TRBJ2-5; the D call may be TRBD1 or TRBD2 (6 bases each). Germline CDR1 and CDR2: DFQATT and SNEGSKA (reference sequence). This CDR3 has 14 residues. With 6 bases removed from V and 4 bases from J, the gap between germline ends came to 18 bases. The CDR3 reads CSAARLGGPETQYF. The CDR3 region has the DNA TGCAGTGCCGCCCGTCTAGGGGGGCCAGAGACCCAGTACTTC.

The V gene is TRBV7-6, the J gene TRBJ2-7; possibly TRBD1 for D (6 bases). Germline V lookup: CDR1 SGHVS, CDR2 FNYEAQ. CDR3 length: 17 residues. V was shortened by 3 bases and J by 5 bases, with 23 bases between the two germline ends. The CDR3 sequence: CASSFDRGILGFDEQYF. CDR3 nucleotides: TGTGCCAGCAGCTTTGATAGGGGGATCCTTGGGTTCGACGAGCAGTACTTC.

This clonotype was picked up many times. The chain carries TRBV2 and TRBJ1-6; D is unresolved. V was trimmed by 7 bases and J by 10 bases, leaving 8 bases between them. The CDR3 loop spans 11 amino acids. Germline CDR1 SNHLY, CDR2 FYNNEI. CDR3 sequence reads: CASTFWSPLHF. The CDR3 bases are TGTGCCAGCACCTTTTGGTCACCCCTCCACTTT.

This clonotype was counted at least ten times. J is TRBJ1-2 and V is TRBV7-2; D is perhaps TRBD1 (6 bases). The germline V gene encodes CDR1 SGHTA and CDR2 FQGNSA. V was shortened by 2 bases and J by 8 bases, with 12 bases between the two germline ends. This CDR3 contains 13 residues. The CDR3 here is CASSLTGLLGYTF. CDR3 nucleotides: TGTGCCAGCAGCTTAACAGGGCTCTTGGGCTACACCTTC. Looking up the rest from reference TRBV7-2 and TRBJ1-2 gives the full variable domain: GAGVSQSPSNKVTEKGKDVELRCDPISGHTALYWYRQSLGQGLEFLIYFQGNSAPDKSGLPSDRFSAERTGGSVSTLTIQRTQQEDSAVYLCASSLTGLLGYTFGSGTRLTVV.

This rearrangement joins TRBV5-1 to TRBJ1-1; possible D gene TRBD1, 6 bases. The V end was cut by 4 bases, the J end by 2 bases, with 15 bases between. Germline CDR1 reads SGHRS; CDR2 reads YFSETQ. This CDR3 has 15 residues. As DNA, the CDR3 is TGCGCCAGCAGCCTGATAGGGGGAGCCAACACTGAAGCTTTCTTT. It codes for CASSLIGGANTEAFF. The full variable domain, completed using reference TRBV5-1 and TRBJ1-1, is KAGVTQTPRYLIKTRGQQVTLSCSPISGHRSVSWYQQTPGQGLQFLFEYFSETQRNKGNFPGRFSGRQFSNSRSEMNVSTLELGDSALYLCASSLIGGANTEAFFGQGTRLTVV.

The chain couples TRBV25-1 to TRBJ2-7; D not certain. The V gene's germline CDR1 is MGHDK and CDR2 SYGVNS. The V end was cut by 8 bases, the J end by 3 bases, with 14 bases between. The length of the CDR3 is 13 residues. The CDR3 spells CASSLGVYYEQYF. DNA for the CDR3: TGTGCCAGCTCTCTTGGGGTTTACTACGAGCAGTACTTC.

At least ten counts were recorded for this clonotype. The chain uses TRBV20-1 and TRBJ2-7, with D perhaps TRBD2 (6 bases). The germline CDR1 and CDR2 sequences are DFQATT and SNEGSKA (reference sequence). Between the trimmed V and J ends, which lost 5 bases and 6 bases, there was a span of 14 bases. This CDR3 spans 12 amino acids. DNA of the CDR3: TGCAGTGCTCCCAAACTAGCTCCCGAGCAGTACTTC. It translates to CSAPKLAPEQYF.

This clonotype occurred a few times. The chain uses TRBV5-5 and TRBJ1-3; no firm D call. The V end lost 1 base, the J end lost 6 bases, and 11 bases lay between the germline ends. Germline-derived CDR1 and CDR2 are SGHKS and YYEKEE (reference sequence). The CDR3 is made up of 14 amino acids. The DNA of the CDR3 is TGTGCCAGCAGCTTGAAAGGGATGATAAACACCATATATTTT. Residues: CASSLKGMINTIYF. Using reference TRBV5-5 and TRBJ1-3 for the parts outside the CDR3, the full variable domain is DAGVTQSPTHLIKTRGQQVTLRCSPISGHKSVSWYQQVLGQGPQFIFQYYEKEERGRGNFPDRFSARQFPNYSSELNVNALLLGDSALYLCASSLKGMINTIYFGEGSWLTVV.

The J gene is TRBJ1-4, the V gene TRBV19; tentative D call: TRBD1 (5 bases). CDR1 is LNHDA, CDR2 SQIVND, per germline (reference sequence). The CDR3 length is 13 residues. Deletions cut 8 bases from V and 8 bases from J, with 15 bases between. This chain's CDR3 is CASSGAGEEKLFF. The CDR3 DNA sequence: TGTGCCAGTTCCGGGGCCGGGGAGGAAAAACTGTTTTTT.